One sample yielded the 14 T cell receptor beta chains listed below, sequenced in a study of T cell changes during pregnancy in multiple sclerosis. Clones were read by immunoSEQ multiplex PCR, and TCRdb kept only the in-frame ones, dropping some. Among 40,000 to 45,000 clones listed, approximately 90% were seen once. The material was CD8+ T cells from peripheral blood mononuclear cells, obtained after pregnancy. The receptor source for this set is a female donor in good health, enrolled as a control in a pregnancy study.

V gene TRBV20-1 combines with J gene TRBJ1-2; D is ambiguous. Trimming took off 5 bases at V and 7 bases at J, with 8 bases between the two ends. There are 10 residues in the CDR3. Germline lookup yields CDR1 DFQATT and CDR2 SNEGSKA (reference sequence). The CDR3, as DNA: TGCAGTGCTCCCCGTATTGGCTACACCTTC. Its protein is CSAPRIGYTF.

V and J are TRBV4-3 and TRBJ1-5, with TRBD1 as a possible D gene (6 bases). Germline CDR1 and CDR2: LGHNA and YSLEER. V was cut by 0 bases and J by 3 bases, with 9 bases left in between. CDR3 length: 15 residues. DNA of the CDR3: TGCGCCAGCAGCCAAGAATGGGGGCTCAATCAGCCCCAGCATTTT. It codes for CASSQEWGLNQPQHF.

In DNA form, the CDR3 reads TGCGCCAGCAGCTTGGGTAGGACAGGGTGGATCACAGATACGCAGTATTTT. It encodes CASSLGRTGWITDTQYF. The chain links TRBV5-1 to TRBJ2-3; 8 nucleotides match TRBD1. In germline, CDR1 is SGHRS, CDR2 YFSETQ. The ends lost 0 bases at V and 2 bases at J; junction bases unmatched: 8. The CDR3 has 17 residues.

V usage is TRBV28 and J usage is TRBJ2-2; no reliable D call. Germline values: CDR1 MDHEN, CDR2 SYDVKM. The CDR3 has 14 amino acids. V lost 2 bases, J lost 4 bases, and 8 bases lay in between. The CDR3: CASSLGLTTGELFF. In DNA, the CDR3 is TGTGCCAGCAGTTTAGGGCTCACCACCGGGGAGCTGTTTTTT.

This chain links TRBV10-3 with TRBJ2-5; TRBD1 might be the D (5 bases). Germline V gives CDR1 ENHRY, CDR2 SYGVKD. The CDR3 totals 12 residues. V lost 6 bases, J lost 2 bases, and 7 bases lay in between. CDR3 nucleotides: TGTGCCATCAGGACAGATCAAGAGACCCAGTACTTC. Its protein is CAIRTDQETQYF.

This clone has just a few counts. The chain has TRBV5-1 and TRBJ2-7, with 7 positions matching TRBD1. Germline-derived CDR1 and CDR2 are SGHRS and YFSETQ. Trimming removed 0 bases from V and 4 bases from J; junction bases left unmatched: 7. This CDR3 contains 15 residues. CDR3 region: CASSLGQGVKYEQYF. CDR3 DNA: TGCGCCAGCAGCTTGGGGCAGGGGGTAAAGTACGAGCAGTACTTC.

By share, this clone counts as medium-sized. The gene calls are TRBV18 and TRBJ2-1, with unresolved D. CDR1 and CDR2 from the germline V gene are KGHSH and LQKENI. Trimming removed 4 bases at V and 3 bases at J, with 10 bases between. The CDR3 has 14 amino acids. The CDR3 region has the DNA TGTGCCAGCTCACTGACTGGTTACTACAATGAGCAGTTCTTC. Protein: CASSLTGYYNEQFF.

This CDR3 reads CASSYSAGGLDTQYF. The CDR3 nucleotides read TGTGCCAGCAGTTACTCGGCGGGGGGGCTGGATACGCAGTATTTT. V and J are TRBV6-5 and TRBJ2-3, with TRBD2 matching over 9 bases. J lost 6 bases, V lost 0 bases, and 4 bases had no gene match. In germline, CDR1 is MNHEY, CDR2 SVGAGI. This CDR3 comprises 15 residues.

This clone was recorded a few times. The chain carries TRBV2 and TRBJ1-1, with D unclear. Trimming cost V 8 bases and J 4 bases, with 14 bases left between them. Germline values: CDR1 SNHLY, CDR2 FYNNEI. The CDR3 is made up of 13 amino acids. The CDR3 protein is CASPSLEGTEAFF. CDR3 coding DNA: TGTGCCAGCCCTAGCTTGGAGGGCACTGAAGCTTTCTTT.

The V gene is TRBV18, the J gene TRBJ2-2; maybe TRBD1 (6 bases). The CDR3 sequence is 16 residues long. Trimming took off 0 bases at V and 4 bases at J, with 12 bases between the two ends. Germline V gene lookup returns CDR1 KGHSH and CDR2 LQKENI. This CDR3 reads CASSPPRTVSTGELFF. In DNA, the CDR3 is TGTGCCAGCTCACCACCGAGGACAGTCTCCACCGGGGAGCTGTTTTTT.

The chain links TRBV12-1 to TRBJ1-2. TRBV12-1 is a pseudogene. The CDR3 covers 12 residues. CDR3 amino acids: CASTRREDGYTF. CDR3 bases: TGTGCCAGCACCAGGAGGGAGGATGGCTACACCTTC.

The rearrangement links TRBV6-4 to TRBJ1-6; 9 nucleotides match TRBD1. The CDR3 spans 18 residues. V lost 1 base and J lost 0; bases outside the gene matches: 4. CDR1 is MRHNA, CDR2 SNTAGT, per germline. The CDR3: CASSDLTGGPSYNSPLHF. Here the CDR3 DNA reads TGTGCCAGCAGTGACTTGACAGGGGGGCCCTCCTATAATTCACCCCTCCACTTT.

This clone was detected once. This chain connects TRBV4-1 to TRBJ2-3; 7 bases line up with TRBD2. The CDR3 runs to 16 residues. Trimming took 1 base from V and 4 from J; bases not matched to a gene: 8. Germline loops: CDR1 MGHRA, CDR2 YSYEKL. For the CDR3, the DNA is TGCGCCAGCAGCCAAGCCGCGGGACTAAGGGCAGATACGCAGTATTTT. It encodes CASSQAAGLRADTQYF.

This chain connects TRBV7-9 to TRBJ2-4; a weak D match, TRBD1 (5 bases). Between the trimmed V and J ends, which lost 4 bases and 2 bases, there was a span of 21 bases. Germline CDR1 SEHNR, CDR2 FQNEAQ (reference sequence). The CDR3 is 18 amino acids. The CDR3: CASSSTARQGLTKNIQYF. DNA of the CDR3: TGTGCCAGCAGCTCGACTGCGAGGCAGGGTTTAACCAAAAACATTCAGTACTTC.